A single sample gave rise to the 13 T cell receptor beta chains below, sequenced in a study of blood T cell repertoires in COVID-19. The data were produced by immunoSEQ multiplex PCR, yet TCRdb's version contains in-frame clones alone and is incomplete. The sample holds tens of thousands of clones, roughly 78% seen once. The sample was peripheral blood. The origin of the receptors is a woman older than 75 with acute or convalescent COVID-19.

V usage is TRBV4-2 and J usage is TRBJ2-1; 7 bases agree with TRBD2. Germline CDR1 is LGHNA and CDR2 is YNFKEQ. This CDR3 is 17 amino acids long. With V trimmed by 1 base and J by 2 bases, 8 bases remained unmatched. CDR3 in DNA: TGTGCCAGCAGCCAAGGGAGGGGCGGGAGTACCTACAATGAGCAGTTCTTC. It codes for CASSQGRGGSTYNEQFF.

V usage is TRBV5-1 and J usage is TRBJ1-2, with D possibly TRBD1 on 5 matching bases. The CDR3 spans 14 residues. The V end was cut by 0 bases, the J end by 5 bases, with 11 bases between. Germline loops: CDR1 SGHRS, CDR2 YFSETQ. The CDR3, as DNA: TGCGCCAGCAGCTTGGAGGGGCGCGATTATGGCTACACCTTC. Translating gives CASSLEGRDYGYTF.

The V gene is TRBV3-1 (or the pseudogene TRBV3-2), the J gene TRBJ2-1, with 8 bases that match TRBD2. This CDR3 comprises 15 residues. The germline gives CDR1 LGHDT, CDR2 YNNKEL (reference sequence). With V trimmed by 5 bases and J by 0 bases, 3 bases remained unmatched. CDR3 in DNA: TGTGCCAGCAGCAAAGCGGGAGCCTCCTACAATGAGCAGTTCTTC. Encoded protein: CASSKAGASYNEQFF.

The V gene is TRBV2, the J gene TRBJ1-5; 7 bases agree with TRBD1. The germline gives CDR1 SNHLY, CDR2 FYNNEI. The junction had 7 bases not matched to a gene; V was cut back by 4 bases and J by 7 bases. The CDR3 spans 14 residues. The CDR3 spells CASSGTGGEQPQHF. The DNA of the CDR3 is TGTGCCAGCAGTGGGACAGGAGGGGAGCAGCCCCAGCATTTT.

J is TRBJ1-1 and V is TRBV12-3 or TRBV12-4, with D unclear. V shed 6 bases and J shed 7 bases, with 6 bases lying between them. This CDR3 comprises 10 residues. Here the CDR3 DNA reads TGTGCCAGCAGATTTCGTGAAGCTTTCTTT. It encodes CASRFREAFF.

Comment on this clone: The junction differs from germline at one of its ends, possibly a read error. The genes are TRBV5-1 and TRBJ2-3; 7 bases align to TRBD1. The CDR3 covers 15 residues. CDR1 and CDR2 (germline): SGHRS, YFSETQ. The CDR3 DNA reads TGCGCCGGCAGCAGGGGGATGTTCGGCACAGATACGCAGTATTTT. This encodes CAGSRGMFGTDTQYF.

The genes are TRBV9 and TRBJ2-3; 14 nucleotides agree with TRBD2. The CDR3 has 20 amino acids. Unmatched junction bases numbered 11, after V lost 0 bases and J lost 2 bases. Germline loops: CDR1 SGDLS, CDR2 YYNGEE. The CDR3, as DNA: TGTGCCAGCAGCGTAGGACGGACTAGCGGGGGGACCTTTCTCACAGATACGCAGTATTTT. This encodes CASSVGRTSGGTFLTDTQYF.

The gene calls are TRBV14 and TRBJ1-2, with 10 bases aligning to TRBD1. J gave up 3 bases and V 0 bases, and 4 bases lay outside the gene matches. The CDR3 is 16 amino acids. CDR1 and CDR2 (germline): SGHDN, FVKESK. Written as DNA, the CDR3 is TGTGCCAGCAGCCAAGATCCCGGGACAGGGGACTATGGCTACACCTTC. This codes for CASSQDPGTGDYGYTF.

V and J are TRBV4-1 and TRBJ2-5, with 8 nucleotides matching TRBD1. The CDR3 has 16 amino acids. Germline V CDR1 and CDR2: MGHRA, YSYEKL. J lost 2 bases, V lost 2 bases, and 7 bases had no gene match. The CDR3 protein is CASSQSLTGGQETQYF. As DNA, the CDR3 is TGCGCCAGCAGCCAAAGCTTAACAGGGGGGCAAGAGACCCAGTACTTC.

The chain combines TRBV4-1 with TRBJ2-1, with TRBD2 matching 16 bases. Trimming took 4 bases from V and 9 from J; bases not matched to a gene: 9. Germline V gene lookup returns CDR1 MGHRA and CDR2 YSYEKL. The CDR3 runs to 17 residues. CDR3 coding DNA: TGCGCCAGCAGCCCAACCGAGGGACTAGCGGGAGGGTCTGAGCAGTTCTTC. This sequence encodes CASSPTEGLAGGSEQFF.

CDR3 nucleotides: TGTGCCAGCAGCTCGCGTTTCGATAGCAATCAGCCCCAGCATTTT. Translating it yields CASSSRFDSNQPQHF. V and J are TRBV7-9 and TRBJ1-5, with unresolved D. CDR3 length: 15 amino acids. V was shortened by 4 bases and J by 0 bases, with 10 bases between the two germline ends. Looked up from germline, CDR1 is SEHNR and CDR2 is FQNEAQ (reference sequence). Full variable domain (rest looked up from reference TRBV7-9 and TRBJ1-5): DTGVSQNPRHKITKRGQNVTFRCDPISEHNRLYWYRQTLGQGPEFLTYFQNEAQLEKSRLLSDRFSAERPKGSFSTLEIQRTEQGDSAMYLCASSSRFDSNQPQHFGDGTRLSIL.

CDR3 nucleotide sequence: TGCGCCAGCAGCTTGGGGGTTCGGCAGGGAACCTACAATGAGCAGTTCTTC. This codes for CASSLGVRQGTYNEQFF. The chain is built from TRBV5-1 and TRBJ2-1; D is possibly TRBD1 (5 bases). The CDR3 loop spans 17 amino acids. The V end lost 0 bases, the J end lost 2 bases, and 15 bases lay between the germline ends. The germline V gene encodes CDR1 SGHRS and CDR2 YFSETQ.

This chain uses TRBV5-1 with TRBJ2-7; 10 positions match TRBD1. Germline V CDR1 and CDR2: SGHRS, YFSETQ. V shed 1 base, J shed 5 bases, and the junction held 3 bases outside the gene matches. The CDR3 has 14 amino acids. Here the CDR3 reads CASSLLGTGDEQYF. The CDR3 DNA is TGCGCCAGCAGCTTGCTAGGGACAGGGGACGAGCAGTACTTC.